Listed below are T cell receptor beta chains from one sample, sequenced in a study of OX40 agonist ivuxolimab in advanced cancers. Profiled with immunoSEQ multiplex PCR; TCRdb holds only in-frame clones, not every one. Of about 19,000 clones listed, 83% are singletons. Sequences were derived from CD4+ or CD8+ T cells sorted from blood, sampled in a trial of the OX40 agonist ivuxolimab. These receptors came from an adult with an advanced solid tumor such as melanoma, head and neck, liver or kidney cancer. Both conserved end residues are part of each CDR3. The order of the fields is D gene, clone size, J gene, V gene, CDR3 protein, CDR3 DNA. A D gene is named only where the DNA matches it firmly. Not all rows give a size; the values are once, few, many and, for expanded clones, a class.

D: NA
size: once
J: TRBJ1-1
V: TRBV7-6
CDR3: CASSLYEGQTFF
DNA: TGTGCCAGCAGCTTATACGAGGGCCAAACTTTCTTT

D: NA
size: NA
J: TRBJ2-7
V: TRBV11-2
CDR3: CASSPRAVSYEQYF
DNA: TGTGCCAGCAGCCCCAGGGCCGTCTCCTACGAGCAGTACTTC

D: TRBD2
size: NA
J: TRBJ2-7
V: TRBV14
CDR3: CASSQALPGLAGNYEQYF
DNA: TGTGCCAGCAGCCAAGCCTTACCGGGACTAGCGGGGAACTACGAGCAGTACTTC

D: TRBD2
size: few
J: TRBJ2-5
V: TRBV28
CDR3: CASSQALLAGGQETQYF
DNA: TGTGCCAGCAGTCAGGCCCTCCTAGCGGGGGGTCAAGAGACCCAGTACTTC

D: TRBD2
size: NA
J: TRBJ2-1
V: TRBV7-9
CDR3: CASTLLAGPDNEQFF
DNA: TGTGCCAGCACCCTTCTAGCGGGGCCCGACAATGAGCAGTTCTTC

D: NA
size: NA
J: TRBJ1-4
V: TRBV19
CDR3: CASSPTGINPPNEKLFF
DNA: TGTGCCAGTAGCCCGACCGGGATTAACCCCCCTAATGAAAAACTGTTTTTT

D: NA
size: once
J: TRBJ1-2
V: TRBV11-2
CDR3: CASSYGGGDYGYTF
DNA: TGTGCCAGCAGCTACGGAGGTGGGGACTATGGCTACACCTTC

D: NA
size: NA
J: TRBJ2-7
V: TRBV2
CDR3: CASSVRPYEQYF
DNA: TGTGCCAGCAGTGTGAGGCCTTACGAGCAGTACTTC

D: NA
size: NA
J: TRBJ2-7
V: TRBV13
CDR3: CASSLRFYEQYF
DNA: TGTGCCAGCAGCCTCCGCTTCTACGAGCAGTACTTC

D: NA
size: few
J: TRBJ1-1
V: TRBV7-3
CDR3: CASSLSSEGTPQAFF
DNA: TGTGCCAGCAGCTTAAGTTCCGAGGGGACGCCTCAAGCTTTCTTT

D: NA
size: NA
J: TRBJ2-3
V: TRBV30
CDR3: CAWSVARTDTQYF
DNA: TGTGCCTGGAGTGTGGCGCGCACAGATACGCAGTATTTT

D: TRBD2
size: NA
J: TRBJ2-7
V: TRBV6-1
CDR3: CASTALAGGYEQYF
DNA: TGTGCCAGCACCGCACTAGCGGGGGGCTACGAGCAGTACTTC

D: TRBD1
size: NA
J: TRBJ1-2
V: TRBV13
CDR3: CASSSHIDRADGYTF
DNA: TGTGCCAGCAGCTCTCACATTGACAGGGCGGATGGCTACACCTTC

D: NA
size: few
J: TRBJ1-6
V: TRBV4-2
CDR3: CASSLARDNSPLHF
DNA: TGTGCCAGCAGCTTAGCGCGGGACAATTCACCCCTCCACTTT

D: NA
size: few
J: TRBJ2-7
V: TRBV6-6
CDR3: CASSSQGPNEQYF
DNA: TGTGCCAGCAGTTCTCAGGGGCCCAACGAGCAGTACTTC

D: NA
size: NA
J: TRBJ2-1
V: TRBV7-9
CDR3: CASSLGISETDEQFF
DNA: TGTGCCAGCAGCTTAGGTATTAGTGAGACGGATGAGCAGTTCTTC

D: TRBD2
size: NA
J: TRBJ2-1
V: TRBV6-1
CDR3: CASSATSGGGPADEQFF
DNA: TGTGCCAGCAGTGCAACATCTGGCGGGGGGCCCGCAGATGAGCAGTTCTTC

D: NA
size: once
J: TRBJ1-2
V: TRBV6-6
CDR3: CASSYINYGYTF
DNA: TGTGCCAGCAGTTATATTAACTATGGCTACACCTTC

D: NA
size: few
J: TRBJ1-1
V: TRBV7-6
CDR3: CASSTSTAMNTEAFF
DNA: TGTGCCAGCAGCACCTCGACGGCGATGAACACTGAAGCTTTCTTT

D: NA
size: NA
J: TRBJ1-4
V: TRBV4-1
CDR3: CASNSFGGINEKLFF
DNA: TGCGCCAGCAACTCCTTTGGGGGAATTAATGAAAAACTGTTTTTT

D: NA
size: NA
J: TRBJ1-1
V: TRBV27
CDR3: CASSLEDGRMNTEAFF
DNA: TGTGCCAGCAGTTTAGAGGACGGACGAATGAACACTGAAGCTTTCTTT

D: NA
size: NA
J: TRBJ2-1
V: TRBV15
CDR3: CATSGASARSYNEQFF
DNA: TGTGCCACCAGCGGCGCTAGCGCTCGCTCCTACAATGAGCAGTTCTTC

D: NA
size: NA
J: TRBJ1-2
V: TRBV28
CDR3: CASSLLDVLGGYTF
DNA: TGTGCCAGCAGTTTGCTGGACGTTCTGGGAGGCTACACCTTC

D: TRBD2
size: NA
J: TRBJ2-1
V: TRBV11-2
CDR3: CASSLDFKGLAEMEQFF
DNA: TGTGCCAGCAGCTTAGATTTCAAAGGCCTAGCGGAAATGGAGCAGTTCTTC

D: NA
size: once
J: TRBJ1-3
V: TRBV10-3
CDR3: CAISESWQGGSGNTIYF
DNA: TGTGCCATCAGTGAGTCATGGCAGGGAGGCTCTGGAAACACCATATATTTT

D: NA
size: NA
J: TRBJ2-1
V: TRBV5-1
CDR3: CASSPGAGSYNEQFF
DNA: TGCGCCAGCAGCCCTGGTGCGGGTTCCTACAATGAGCAGTTCTTC

D: TRBD1
size: NA
J: TRBJ1-5
V: TRBV4-1
CDR3: CASSHRTGPQSAQHF
DNA: TGCGCCAGCAGCCATCGGACAGGTCCCCAATCAGCCCAGCATTTT

D: NA
size: NA
J: TRBJ2-3
V: TRBV13
CDR3: CASSHSDTQYF
DNA: TGTGCCAGCAGCCATTCAGATACGCAGTATTTT

D: NA
size: NA
J: TRBJ1-1
V: TRBV14
CDR3: CASSQVVGFTEAFF
DNA: TGTGCCAGCAGCCAAGTAGTAGGGTTCACTGAAGCTTTCTTT

D: NA
size: NA
J: TRBJ1-6
V: TRBV30
CDR3: CAQSPGSSYNSPLHF
DNA: TGTGCCCAAAGTCCCGGGAGCTCCTATAATTCACCCCTCCACTTT

D: NA
size: once
J: TRBJ1-2
V: TRBV12-2
CDR3: CASRCDTTPKTYGYTF
DNA: TGTGCAAGTCGCTGTGACACGACTCCAAAGACCTATGGCTACACCTTC

D: NA
size: NA
J: TRBJ2-7
V: TRBV7-9
CDR3: CASSLARGRDSYEQYF
DNA: TGTGCCAGCAGCTTAGCGCGAGGACGGGACTCCTACGAGCAGTACTTC

D: NA
size: NA
J: TRBJ1-1
V: TRBV27
CDR3: CASSLIADTEAFF
DNA: TGTGCCAGCAGTTTAATAGCAGACACTGAAGCTTTCTTT

D: NA
size: few
J: TRBJ1-5
V: TRBV28
CDR3: CASSFSGKKQPQHF
DNA: TGTGCCAGCAGTTTCTCAGGAAAGAAGCAGCCCCAGCATTTT

D: NA
size: NA
J: TRBJ2-7
V: TRBV6-5
CDR3: CASSYLTGKTYEQYF
DNA: TGTGCCAGCAGTTACCTCACCGGGAAAACCTACGAGCAGTACTTC

D: TRBD2
size: NA
J: TRBJ2-7
V: TRBV6-1
CDR3: CASSESRGGDGYYEQYF
DNA: TGTGCCAGCAGTGAAAGTCGGGGAGGGGACGGATACTACGAGCAGTACTTC

D: TRBD1
size: NA
J: TRBJ1-3
V: TRBV5-1
CDR3: CASSSGTGIGNTIYF
DNA: TGCGCCAGCAGCTCCGGGACAGGGATTGGAAACACCATATATTTT